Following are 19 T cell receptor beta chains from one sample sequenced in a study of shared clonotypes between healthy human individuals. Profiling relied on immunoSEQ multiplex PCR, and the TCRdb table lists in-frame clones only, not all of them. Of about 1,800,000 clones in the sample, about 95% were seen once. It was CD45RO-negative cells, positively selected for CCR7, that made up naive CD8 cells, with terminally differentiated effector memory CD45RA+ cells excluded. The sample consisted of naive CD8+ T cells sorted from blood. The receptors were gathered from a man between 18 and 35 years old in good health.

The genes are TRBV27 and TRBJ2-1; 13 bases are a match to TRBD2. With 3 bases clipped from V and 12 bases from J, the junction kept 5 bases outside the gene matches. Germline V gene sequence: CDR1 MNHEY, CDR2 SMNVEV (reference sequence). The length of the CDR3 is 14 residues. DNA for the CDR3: TGTGCCAGCAGTTTTGGACTAGCGGGAGCCCGGCAGTTCTTC. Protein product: CASSFGLAGARQFF.

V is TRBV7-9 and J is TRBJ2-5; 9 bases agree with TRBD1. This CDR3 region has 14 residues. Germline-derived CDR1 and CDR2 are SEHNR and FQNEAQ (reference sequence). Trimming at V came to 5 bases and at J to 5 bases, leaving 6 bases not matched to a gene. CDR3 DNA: TGTGCCAGCAGCGCTGGACAGGGGAGGGAGACCCAGTACTTC. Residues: CASSAGQGRETQYF.

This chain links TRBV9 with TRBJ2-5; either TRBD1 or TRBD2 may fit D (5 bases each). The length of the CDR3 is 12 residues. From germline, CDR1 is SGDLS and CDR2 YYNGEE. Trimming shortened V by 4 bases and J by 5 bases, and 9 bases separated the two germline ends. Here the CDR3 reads CASSPWGETQYF. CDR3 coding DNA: TGTGCCAGCAGCCCCTGGGGGGAGACCCAGTACTTC.

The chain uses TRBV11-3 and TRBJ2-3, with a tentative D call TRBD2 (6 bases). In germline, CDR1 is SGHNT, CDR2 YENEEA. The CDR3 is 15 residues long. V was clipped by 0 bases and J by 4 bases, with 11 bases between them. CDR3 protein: CASSLDPSGADTQYF. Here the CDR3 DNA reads TGTGCCAGCAGCTTAGATCCGTCGGGGGCAGATACGCAGTATTTT.

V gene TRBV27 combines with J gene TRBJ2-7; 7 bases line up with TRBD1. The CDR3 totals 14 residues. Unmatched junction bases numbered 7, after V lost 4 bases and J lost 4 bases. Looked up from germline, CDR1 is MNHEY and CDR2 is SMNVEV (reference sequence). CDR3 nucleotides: TGTGCCAGCAGTTCCCGGGACAGTTATTACGAGCAGTACTTC. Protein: CASSSRDSYYEQYF.

Written as DNA, the CDR3 is TGTGCCAGCAGCTTGGGGCCGGGACAAATATACGAGCAGTACTTC. It translates to CASSLGPGQIYEQYF. The chain is built from TRBV7-9 and TRBJ2-7; the D gene is possibly TRBD1 (6 bases). The germline gives CDR1 SEHNR, CDR2 FQNEAQ (reference sequence). The CDR3 covers 15 residues. Trimming removed 3 bases at V and 4 bases at J, with 16 bases between.

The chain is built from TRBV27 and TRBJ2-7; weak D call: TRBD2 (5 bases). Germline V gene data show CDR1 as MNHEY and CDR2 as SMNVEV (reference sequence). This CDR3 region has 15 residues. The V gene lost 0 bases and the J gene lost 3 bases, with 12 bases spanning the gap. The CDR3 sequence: CASSLSYGEIYEQYF. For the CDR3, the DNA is TGTGCCAGCAGTTTATCTTACGGGGAGATCTACGAGCAGTACTTC.

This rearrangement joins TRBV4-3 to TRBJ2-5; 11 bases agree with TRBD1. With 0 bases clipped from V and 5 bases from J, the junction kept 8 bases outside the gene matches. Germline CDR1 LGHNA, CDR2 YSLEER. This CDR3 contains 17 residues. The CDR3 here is CASSQDRTGGVQETQYF. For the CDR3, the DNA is TGCGCCAGCAGCCAAGATCGGACAGGGGGCGTTCAGGAGACCCAGTACTTC.

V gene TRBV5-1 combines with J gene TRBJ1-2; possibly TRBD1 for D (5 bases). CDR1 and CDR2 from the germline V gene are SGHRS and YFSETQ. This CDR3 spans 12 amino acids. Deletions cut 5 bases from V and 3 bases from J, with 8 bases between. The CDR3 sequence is CASRDIDYGYTF. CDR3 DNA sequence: TGCGCCAGCAGGGACATCGACTATGGCTACACCTTC.

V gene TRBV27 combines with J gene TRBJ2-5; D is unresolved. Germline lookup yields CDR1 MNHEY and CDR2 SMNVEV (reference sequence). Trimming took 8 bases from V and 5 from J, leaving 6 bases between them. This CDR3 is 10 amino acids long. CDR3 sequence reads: CASGAETQYF. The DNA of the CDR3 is TGTGCCAGCGGCGCGGAGACCCAGTACTTC.

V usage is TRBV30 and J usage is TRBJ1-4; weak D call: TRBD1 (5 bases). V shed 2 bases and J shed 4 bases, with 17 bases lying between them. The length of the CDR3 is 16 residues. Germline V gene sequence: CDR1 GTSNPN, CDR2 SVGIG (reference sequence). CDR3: CAWSREGEGSNEKLFF. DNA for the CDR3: TGTGCCTGGAGTCGAGAAGGTGAGGGGAGTAATGAAAAACTGTTTTTT.

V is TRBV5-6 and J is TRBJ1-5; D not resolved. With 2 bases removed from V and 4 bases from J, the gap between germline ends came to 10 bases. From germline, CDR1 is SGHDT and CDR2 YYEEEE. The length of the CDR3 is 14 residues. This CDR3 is CASSFMTGNQPQHF. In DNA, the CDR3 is TGTGCCAGCAGCTTCATGACGGGTAATCAGCCCCAGCATTTT.

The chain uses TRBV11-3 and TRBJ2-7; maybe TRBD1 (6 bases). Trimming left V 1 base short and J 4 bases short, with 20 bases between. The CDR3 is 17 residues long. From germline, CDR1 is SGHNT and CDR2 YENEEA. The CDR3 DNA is TGTGCCAGCAGCTTAGGCGGCAGGGGCCCGACGTTGTACGAGCAGTACTTC. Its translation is CASSLGGRGPTLYEQYF.

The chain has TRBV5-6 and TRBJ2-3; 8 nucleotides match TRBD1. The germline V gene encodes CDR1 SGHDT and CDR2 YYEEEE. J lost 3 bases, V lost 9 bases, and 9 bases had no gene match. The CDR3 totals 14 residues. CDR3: CATINRGATDTQYF. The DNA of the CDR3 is TGTGCCACCATTAACAGGGGGGCAACAGATACGCAGTATTTT.

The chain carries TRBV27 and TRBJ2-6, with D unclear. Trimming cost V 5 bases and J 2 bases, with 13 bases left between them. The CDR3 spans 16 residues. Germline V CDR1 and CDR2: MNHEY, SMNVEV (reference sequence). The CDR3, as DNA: TGTGCCAGCAGTGGTTTAGGATGGGCTGGGGCCAACGTCCTGACTTTC. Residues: CASSGLGWAGANVLTF.

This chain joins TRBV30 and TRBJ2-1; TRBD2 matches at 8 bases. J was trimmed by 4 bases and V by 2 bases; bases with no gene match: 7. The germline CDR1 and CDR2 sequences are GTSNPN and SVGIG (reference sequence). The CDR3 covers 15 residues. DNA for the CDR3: TGTGCCTGGAGTCCCGGGACTAGTAGTTACAATGAGCAGTTCTTC. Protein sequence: CAWSPGTSSYNEQFF.

For the CDR3, the DNA is TGTGCTCTCCTGGGTCCCAGCTACGAGCAGTACTTC. Translated: CALLGPSYEQYF. The chain couples TRBV7-9 to TRBJ2-7; no clear D. The CDR3 is 12 residues long. CDR1 and CDR2 (germline): SEHNR, FQNEAQ (reference sequence).

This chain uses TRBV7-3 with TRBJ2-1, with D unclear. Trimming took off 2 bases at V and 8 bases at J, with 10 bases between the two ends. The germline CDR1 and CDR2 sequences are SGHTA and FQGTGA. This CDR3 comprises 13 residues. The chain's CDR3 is CASSLSGGDEQFF. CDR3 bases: TGTGCCAGCAGCTTATCCGGTGGGGATGAGCAGTTCTTC.

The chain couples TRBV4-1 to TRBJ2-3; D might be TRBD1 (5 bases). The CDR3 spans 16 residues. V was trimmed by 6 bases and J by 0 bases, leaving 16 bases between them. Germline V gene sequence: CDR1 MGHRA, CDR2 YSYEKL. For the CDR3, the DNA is TGCGCCAGCAGTTGGTTTGTGGACACTAGCACAGATACGCAGTATTTT. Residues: CASSWFVDTSTDTQYF.